The 21 T cell receptor beta chains below come from one sample, sequenced in a study of T cell clusters in autoimmune cytopenias. TRB was amplified from around 0.25 ug of peripheral blood genomic DNA per sample. TRB was amplified by touch-down multiplex PCR, primer pools A and B combined. TCRdb reprocessed the multiplex PCR reads; each CDR3 protein has one entry and no DNA is given. The listing contains over 5,500 distinct CDR3 sequences. The sample was also reused in another study, on T cell repertoires in aging, cancer and after chemotherapy.

The sample taken for sequencing was peripheral blood. Receptor source: a human donor in good health.

The rearrangement uses TRBV7-2 and TRBJ2-5; TCRdb selects TRBD1, and the lack of DNA leaves this call unchecked. The CDR3 contains 13 residues. Germline V gene lookup returns CDR1 SGHTA and CDR2 FQGNSA. The CDR3 loop is CASSRGQIETQYF. The full variable domain, with the rest looked up from reference TRBV7-2 and TRBJ2-5, is GAGVSQSPSNKVTEKGKDVELRCDPISGHTALYWYRQSLGQGLEFLIYFQGNSAPDKSGLPSDRFSAERTGGSVSTLTIQRTQQEDSAVYLCASSRGQIETQYFGPGTRLLVL.

In terms of frequency, this clonotype is medium-sized (0.01 to 0.1%). V and J are TRBV18 and TRBJ1-1. The CDR3 consists of 15 residues. Germline CDR1 reads KGHSH; CDR2 reads LQKENI. CDR3 region: CASSLQEVQNTEAFF. Filled out from reference TRBV18 and TRBJ1-1, the complete variable domain reads NAGVMQNPRHLVRRRGQEARLRCSPMKGHSHVYWYRQLPEEGLKFMVYLQKENIIDESGMPKERFSAEFPKEGPSILRIQQVVRGDSAAYFCASSLQEVQNTEAFFGQGTRLTVV.

The genes are TRBV6-2 or TRBV6-3 and TRBJ1-5. The CDR3 runs 13 residues. Germline CDR1 is MNHEY and CDR2 is SVGEGT. The CDR3 loop is CASSGILGQPQHF.

The rearrangement links TRBV6-2 or TRBV6-3 to TRBJ2-2; the D call of TRBD1 rests on TCRdb alone, since no DNA is present to check it. The CDR3 runs to 15 residues. Looked up from germline, CDR1 is MNHEY and CDR2 is SVGEGT. CDR3 sequence: CASSYWAPHTGELFF.

By frequency, this clonotype is medium-sized. The chain has TRBV11-1 and TRBJ1-2; TCRdb names TRBD1, which stays unverified in the absence of DNA. The CDR3 is 13 amino acids. The germline V gene has CDR1 SGHAT and CDR2 FQDESV (reference sequence). The CDR3: CASSPRGAYGYTF.

This chain joins TRBV12-3 or TRBV12-4 and TRBJ2-7; TCRdb picks TRBD1, but there is no DNA to check that call. The CDR3 totals 12 residues. CDR3 loop: CASNGAAYEHYF.

By frequency, this clonotype registers medium-sized (0.01 to 0.1%). The CDR3 loop reads CASSLTGAVSYNSPLHF. This sequence joins TRBV27 and TRBJ1-6; as DNA is missing, the TRBD1 call by TCRdb cannot be tested. This CDR3 spans 17 amino acids. The V gene's germline CDR1 is MNHEY and CDR2 SMNVEV (reference sequence).

This chain links TRBV18 with TRBJ2-5; absent DNA, TCRdb's TRBD1 call cannot be checked. The CDR3 totals 16 residues. Germline lookup yields CDR1 KGHSH and CDR2 LQKENI. CDR3 region: CASSPRGTGGFEAQYF.

The chain links TRBV4-2 to TRBJ1-2; absent DNA, TCRdb's TRBD1 call cannot be checked. Looked up from germline, CDR1 is LGHNA and CDR2 is YNFKEQ. CDR3 length: 16 residues. CDR3 region: CASSTGTATLGYGYTF.

This clonotype counts as medium-sized by frequency. The CDR3 sequence is CASSILTAITDTQYF. The gene calls are TRBV5-6 and TRBJ2-3; TCRdb names TRBD1, which stays unverified in the absence of DNA. Germline-derived CDR1 and CDR2 are SGHDT and YYEEEE. The CDR3 runs to 15 residues.

V gene TRBV19 combines with J gene TRBJ1-1; without DNA, the TCRdb call of TRBD1 cannot be checked. The CDR3 spans 13 residues. Germline CDR1 LNHDA, CDR2 SQIVND (reference sequence). The CDR3 loop reads CATQFGGNTEAFF.

The CDR3 loop is CASSYSNMGVRNQPQHF. The rearrangement joins TRBV6-6 to TRBJ1-5; TCRdb gives TRBD1 as the D gene, but with no DNA this cannot be confirmed. This CDR3 has 17 amino acids. Per the germline V gene, CDR1 is MNHNY and CDR2 is SVGAGI (reference sequence).

By frequency, this clonotype registers medium-sized. V is TRBV19 and J is TRBJ1-5. The V gene's germline CDR1 is LNHDA and CDR2 SQIVND (reference sequence). The CDR3 sequence is 14 residues long. The CDR3 reads CASRGSQSYQPQHF. The whole variable domain, filled in from reference TRBV19 and TRBJ1-5, reads DGGITQSPKYLFRKEGQNVTLSCEQNLNHDAMYWYRQDPGQGLRLIYYSQIVNDFQKGDIAEGYSVSREKKESFPLTVTSAQKNPTAFYLCASRGSQSYQPQHFGDGTRLSIL.

This sequence joins TRBV5-1 and TRBJ2-6; TCRdb reports TRBD1, a call that lacks DNA to check it against. The CDR3 runs to 14 residues. CDR1 SGHRS and CDR2 YFSETQ come from the germline V gene. The CDR3 protein is CASSRESGANVLTF.

The chain links TRBV6-2 or TRBV6-3 to TRBJ1-4; TCRdb's D gene call, TRBD1, goes unchecked for lack of DNA. The CDR3 covers 12 residues. Germline-derived CDR1 and CDR2 are MNHEY and SVGEGT. CDR3: CATGERTEKLFF.

This clonotype is classed as medium-sized by frequency. This rearrangement joins TRBV19 to TRBJ1-5; TCRdb outputs TRBD1, but without DNA this stays unchecked. CDR1 is LNHDA, CDR2 SQIVND, per germline (reference sequence). There are 15 residues in the CDR3. CDR3 loop: CASTLDRGGNQPQHF. Looking up the rest from reference TRBV19 and TRBJ1-5 gives the full variable domain: DGGITQSPKYLFRKEGQNVTLSCEQNLNHDAMYWYRQDPGQGLRLIYYSQIVNDFQKGDIAEGYSVSREKKESFPLTVTSAQKNPTAFYLCASTLDRGGNQPQHFGDGTRLSIL.

The V gene is TRBV20-1, the J gene TRBJ2-3. The CDR3 consists of 17 residues. Germline lookup yields CDR1 DFQATT and CDR2 SNEGSKA (reference sequence). The CDR3: CSARDPAGKRFTDTQYF.

In terms of frequency, this clonotype is medium-sized. This chain links TRBV19 with TRBJ2-7; TCRdb gives TRBD1 as the D gene, but with no DNA this cannot be confirmed. The CDR3 covers 14 residues. The V gene's germline CDR1 is LNHDA and CDR2 SQIVND (reference sequence). This chain's CDR3 is CASTPGQGTYEQYF.

The chain carries TRBV6-2 or TRBV6-3 and TRBJ2-3; TCRdb gives TRBD1 as the D gene, but with no DNA this cannot be confirmed. The germline V gene has CDR1 MNHEY and CDR2 SVGEGT. The CDR3 contains 14 residues. This CDR3 reads CASRGPGEGDTQYF.

This chain uses TRBV6-2 or TRBV6-3 with TRBJ1-1. CDR1 MNHEY and CDR2 SVGEGT come from the germline V gene. CDR3 length: 16 amino acids. The CDR3: CASSYLKTRGNTEAFF.

The CDR3 is CATLDSYGELFF. The rearrangement links TRBV24-1 to TRBJ2-2. This CDR3 is 12 amino acids long. Germline lookup yields CDR1 KGHDR and CDR2 SFDVKD.